This T cell receptor (beta chain) was identified during a study of cytomegalovirus exposure and HLA in healthy donors. Across the whole study: Clustering assigned about 79% of the approximately 390 genotyped donors to the Caucasian-associated ancestry cluster. Points from the study as a whole: The classifier was said to identify cytomegalovirus status with high specificity and sensitivity.

Note on this clone: As yet, its antigen is unknown.

Each of the donors was a healthy bone marrow donor. While unrecorded immune exposures were likely, the donors were nominally healthy when sampled. Per germline, CDR1 GTSNPN and CDR2 SVGIG (reference sequence). Between the trimmed V and J ends, which lost 2 bases and 7 bases, there was a span of 14 bases. This CDR3 region has 13 residues. With 60 Vbeta and 13 Jbeta primers, the PCR was carried out. Clones were read by immunoSEQ multiplex PCR, and TCRdb kept only the in-frame ones, dropping some. The data hold over 150,000 clones, with around four fifths observed a single time. The J gene is TRBJ1-2, the V gene TRBV30; D unclear. This clonotype was sampled from a boy aged 2 to 10 in good health and CMV-seronegative. Source material: PBMCs. The CDR3 loop reads CAWSIKARGGYTF. The CDR3 DNA reads as TGTGCCTGGAGTATAAAGGCTAGAGGTGGCTACACCTTC.